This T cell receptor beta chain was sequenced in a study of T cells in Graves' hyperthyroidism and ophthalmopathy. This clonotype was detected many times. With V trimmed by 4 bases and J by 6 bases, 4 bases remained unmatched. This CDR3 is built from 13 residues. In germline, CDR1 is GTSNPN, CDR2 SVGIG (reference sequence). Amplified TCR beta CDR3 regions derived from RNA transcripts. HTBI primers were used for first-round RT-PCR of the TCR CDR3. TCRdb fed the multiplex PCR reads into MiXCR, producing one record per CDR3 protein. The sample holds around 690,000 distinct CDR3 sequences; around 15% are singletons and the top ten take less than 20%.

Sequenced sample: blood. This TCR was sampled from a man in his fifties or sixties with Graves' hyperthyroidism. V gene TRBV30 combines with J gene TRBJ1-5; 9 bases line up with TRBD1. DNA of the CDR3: TGTGCCTGGATAACAGGGGGCCTTCAGCCCCAGCATTTT. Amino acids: CAWITGGLQPQHF.